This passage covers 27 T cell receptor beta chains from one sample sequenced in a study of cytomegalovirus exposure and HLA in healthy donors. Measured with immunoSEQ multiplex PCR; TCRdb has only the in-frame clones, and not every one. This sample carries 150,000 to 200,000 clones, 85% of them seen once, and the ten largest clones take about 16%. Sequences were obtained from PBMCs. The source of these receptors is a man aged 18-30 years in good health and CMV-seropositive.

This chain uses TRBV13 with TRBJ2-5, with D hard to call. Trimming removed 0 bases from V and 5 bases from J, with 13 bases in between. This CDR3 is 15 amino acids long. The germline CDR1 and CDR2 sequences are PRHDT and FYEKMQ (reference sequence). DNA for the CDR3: TGTGCCAGCAGCTTAGGGTCAGGCGCCCGGGAGACCCAGTACTTC. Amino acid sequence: CASSLGSGARETQYF.

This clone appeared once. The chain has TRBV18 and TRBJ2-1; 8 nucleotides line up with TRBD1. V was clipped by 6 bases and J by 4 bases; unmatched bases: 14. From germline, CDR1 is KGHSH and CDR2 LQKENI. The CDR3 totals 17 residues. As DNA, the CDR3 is TGTGCCAGCTCTCAAAGCTCAGGGGGCCTGACTTACAATGAGCAGTTCTTC. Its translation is CASSQSSGGLTYNEQFF.

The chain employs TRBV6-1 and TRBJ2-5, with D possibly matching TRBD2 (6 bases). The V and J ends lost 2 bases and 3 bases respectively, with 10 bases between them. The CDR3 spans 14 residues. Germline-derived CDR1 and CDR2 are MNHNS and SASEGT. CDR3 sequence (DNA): TGTGCCAGCAGTGAACTAGGAGGGGAAGAGACCCAGTACTTC. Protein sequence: CASSELGGEETQYF.

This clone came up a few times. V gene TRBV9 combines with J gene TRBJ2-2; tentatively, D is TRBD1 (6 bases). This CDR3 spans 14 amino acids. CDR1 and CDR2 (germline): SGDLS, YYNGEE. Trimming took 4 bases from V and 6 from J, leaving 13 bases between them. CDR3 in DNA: TGTGCCAGCAGCTTTTTACAGGGTCCCGGGGAGCTGTTTTTT. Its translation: CASSFLQGPGELFF.

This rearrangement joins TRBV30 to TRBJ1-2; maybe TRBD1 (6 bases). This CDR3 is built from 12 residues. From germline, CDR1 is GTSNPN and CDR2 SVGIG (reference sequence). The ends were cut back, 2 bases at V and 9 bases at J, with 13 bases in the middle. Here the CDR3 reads CAWSRTVFRYTF. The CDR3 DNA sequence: TGTGCCTGGAGTCGGACAGTCTTCCGCTACACCTTC.

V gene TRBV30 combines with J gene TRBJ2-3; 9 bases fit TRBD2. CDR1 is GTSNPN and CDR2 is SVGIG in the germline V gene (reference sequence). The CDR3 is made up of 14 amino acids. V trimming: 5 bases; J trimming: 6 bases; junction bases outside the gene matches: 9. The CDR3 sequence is CAWCRGGGVDTQYF. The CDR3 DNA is TGTGCCTGGTGCCGAGGCGGGGGGGTTGATACGCAGTATTTT.

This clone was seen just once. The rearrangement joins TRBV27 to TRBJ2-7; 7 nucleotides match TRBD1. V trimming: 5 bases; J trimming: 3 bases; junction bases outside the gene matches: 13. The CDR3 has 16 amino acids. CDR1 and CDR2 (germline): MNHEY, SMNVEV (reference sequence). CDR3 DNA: TGTGCCAGCAGTCCCCGACAGGGCCTTTTCTTCTACGAGCAGTACTTC. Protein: CASSPRQGLFFYEQYF.

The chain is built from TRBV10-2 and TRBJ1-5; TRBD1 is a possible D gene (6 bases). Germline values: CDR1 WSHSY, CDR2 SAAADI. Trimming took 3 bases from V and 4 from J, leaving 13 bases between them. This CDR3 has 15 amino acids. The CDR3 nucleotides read TGCGCCAGCAGTGAAGGACGGCAGGGGAATCAGCCCCAGCATTTT. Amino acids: CASSEGRQGNQPQHF.

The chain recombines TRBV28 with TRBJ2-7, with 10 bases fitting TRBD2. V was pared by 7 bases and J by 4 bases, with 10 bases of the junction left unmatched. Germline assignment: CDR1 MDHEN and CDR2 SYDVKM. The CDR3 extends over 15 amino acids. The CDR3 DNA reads TGTGCCAGCATCTCTTCTAGCGGGAGTAGGTACGAGCAGTACTTC. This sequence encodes CASISSSGSRYEQYF.

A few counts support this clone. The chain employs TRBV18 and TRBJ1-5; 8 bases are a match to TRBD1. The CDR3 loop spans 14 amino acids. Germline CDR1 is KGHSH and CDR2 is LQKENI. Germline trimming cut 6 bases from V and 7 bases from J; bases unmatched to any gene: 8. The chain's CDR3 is CASSKTGDLQPQHF. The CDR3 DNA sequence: TGTGCCAGCTCCAAGACAGGGGATCTACAGCCCCAGCATTTT.

The CDR3 nucleotides are TGCGCCAGCAGTAGAGAACCGTCTCAAGAGACCCAGTACTTC. It yields the protein CASSREPSQETQYF. This chain joins TRBV5-1 and TRBJ2-5; D gene unclear. The CDR3 has 14 residues. Germline V gene sequence: CDR1 SGHRS, CDR2 YFSETQ. The V and J ends lost 5 bases and 2 bases respectively, with 13 bases between them.

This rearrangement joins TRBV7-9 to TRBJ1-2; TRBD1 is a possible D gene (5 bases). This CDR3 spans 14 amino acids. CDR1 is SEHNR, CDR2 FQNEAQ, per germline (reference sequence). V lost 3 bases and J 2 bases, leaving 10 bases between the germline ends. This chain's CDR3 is CASSFGGVNYGYTF. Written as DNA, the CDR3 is TGTGCCAGCAGCTTTGGGGGGGTAAACTATGGCTACACCTTC.

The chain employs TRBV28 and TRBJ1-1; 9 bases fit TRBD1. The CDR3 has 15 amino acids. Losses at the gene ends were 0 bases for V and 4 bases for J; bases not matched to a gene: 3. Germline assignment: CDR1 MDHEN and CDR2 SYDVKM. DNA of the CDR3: TGTGCCAGCAGTTTATGGGGGACAGGGACCACTGAAGCTTTCTTT. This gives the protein CASSLWGTGTTEAFF.

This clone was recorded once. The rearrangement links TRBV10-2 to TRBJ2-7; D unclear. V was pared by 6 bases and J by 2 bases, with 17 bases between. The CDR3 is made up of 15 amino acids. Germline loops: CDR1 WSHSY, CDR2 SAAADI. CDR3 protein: CASSVGRHPTYEQYF. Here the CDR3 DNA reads TGCGCCAGCAGCGTGGGCCGGCACCCGACCTACGAGCAGTACTTC.

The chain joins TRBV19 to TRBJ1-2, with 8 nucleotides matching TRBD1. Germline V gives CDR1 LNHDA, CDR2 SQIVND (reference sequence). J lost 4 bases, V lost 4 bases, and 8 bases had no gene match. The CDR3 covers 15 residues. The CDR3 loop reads CASSTPDRAGYGYTF. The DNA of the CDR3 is TGTGCCAGTAGTACCCCGGACAGGGCGGGCTATGGCTACACCTTC.

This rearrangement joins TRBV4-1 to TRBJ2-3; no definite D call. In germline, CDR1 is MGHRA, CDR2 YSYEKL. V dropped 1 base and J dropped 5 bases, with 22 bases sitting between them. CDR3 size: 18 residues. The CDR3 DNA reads TGCGCCAGCAGCCAAGCTACCCTCGGCGGTCTCTTGGGAGATACGCAGTATTTT. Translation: CASSQATLGGLLGDTQYF.

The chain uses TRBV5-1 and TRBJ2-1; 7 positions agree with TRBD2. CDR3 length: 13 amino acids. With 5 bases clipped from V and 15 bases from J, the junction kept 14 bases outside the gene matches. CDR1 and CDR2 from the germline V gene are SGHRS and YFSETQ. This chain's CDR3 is CASSERGEELRFF. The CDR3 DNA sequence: TGCGCCAGCAGTGAGCGGGGCGAGGAATTGAGGTTCTTC.

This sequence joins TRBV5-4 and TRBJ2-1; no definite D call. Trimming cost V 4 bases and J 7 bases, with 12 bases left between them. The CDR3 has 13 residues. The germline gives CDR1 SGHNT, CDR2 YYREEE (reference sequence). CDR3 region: CASSQDMRNEQFF. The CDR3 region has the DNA TGTGCCAGCAGCCAAGATATGAGAAATGAGCAGTTCTTC.

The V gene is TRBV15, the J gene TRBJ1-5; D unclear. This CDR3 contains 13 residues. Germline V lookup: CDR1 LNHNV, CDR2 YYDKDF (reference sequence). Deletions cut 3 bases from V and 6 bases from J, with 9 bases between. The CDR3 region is CATSSPEFQPQHF. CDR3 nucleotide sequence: TGTGCCACCAGCAGCCCCGAGTTTCAGCCCCAGCATTTT.

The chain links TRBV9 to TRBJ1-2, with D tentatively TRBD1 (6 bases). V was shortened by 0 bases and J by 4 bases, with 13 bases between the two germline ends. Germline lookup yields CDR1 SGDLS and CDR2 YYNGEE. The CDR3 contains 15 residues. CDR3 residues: CASSVGTDRFYGYTF. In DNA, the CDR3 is TGTGCCAGCAGCGTAGGGACAGACAGATTCTATGGCTACACCTTC. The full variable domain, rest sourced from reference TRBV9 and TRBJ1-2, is DSGVTQTPKHLITATGQRVTLRCSPRSGDLSVYWYQQSLDQGLQFLIQYYNGEERAKGNILERFSAQQFPDLHSELNLSSLELGDSALYFCASSVGTDRFYGYTFGSGTRLTVV.

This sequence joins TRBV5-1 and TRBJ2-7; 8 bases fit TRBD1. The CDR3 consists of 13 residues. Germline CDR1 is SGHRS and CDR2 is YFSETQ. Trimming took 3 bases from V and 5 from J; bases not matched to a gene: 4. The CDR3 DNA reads TGCGCCAGCAGCTGGACAGGGTGGAACGAGCAGTACTTC. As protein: CASSWTGWNEQYF.

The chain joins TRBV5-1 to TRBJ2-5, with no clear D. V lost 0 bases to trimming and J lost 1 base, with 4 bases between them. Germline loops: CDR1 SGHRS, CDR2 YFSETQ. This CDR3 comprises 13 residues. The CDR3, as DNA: TGCGCCAGCAGCTTGGCCTTCCAAGAGACCCAGTACTTC. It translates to CASSLAFQETQYF. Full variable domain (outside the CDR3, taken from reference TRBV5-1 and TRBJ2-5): KAGVTQTPRYLIKTRGQQVTLSCSPISGHRSVSWYQQTPGQGLQFLFEYFSETQRNKGNFPGRFSGRQFSNSRSEMNVSTLELGDSALYLCASSLAFQETQYFGPGTRLLVL.

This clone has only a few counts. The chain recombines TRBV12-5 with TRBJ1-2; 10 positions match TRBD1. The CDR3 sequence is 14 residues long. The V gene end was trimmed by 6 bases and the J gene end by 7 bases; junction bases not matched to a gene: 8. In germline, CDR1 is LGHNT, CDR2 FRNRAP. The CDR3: CASGSGQGMGGYTF. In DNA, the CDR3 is TGTGCTAGTGGCTCGGGACAGGGGATGGGTGGCTACACCTTC.

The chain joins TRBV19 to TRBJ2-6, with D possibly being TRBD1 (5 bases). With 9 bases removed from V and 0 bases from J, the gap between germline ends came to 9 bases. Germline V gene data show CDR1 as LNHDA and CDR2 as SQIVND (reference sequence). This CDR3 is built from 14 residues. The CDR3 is CASLDSSGANVLTF. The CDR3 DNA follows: TGTGCCAGCCTCGACAGCTCTGGGGCCAACGTCCTGACTTTC. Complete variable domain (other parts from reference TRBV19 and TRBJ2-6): DGGITQSPKYLFRKEGQNVTLSCEQNLNHDAMYWYRQDPGQGLRLIYYSQIVNDFQKGDIAEGYSVSREKKESFPLTVTSAQKNPTAFYLCASLDSSGANVLTFGAGSRLTVL.

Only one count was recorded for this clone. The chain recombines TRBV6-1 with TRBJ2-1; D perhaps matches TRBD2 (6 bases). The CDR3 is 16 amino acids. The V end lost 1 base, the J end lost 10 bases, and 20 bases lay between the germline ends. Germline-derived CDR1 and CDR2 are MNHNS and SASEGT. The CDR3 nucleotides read TGTGCCAGCAGTGAAGAAAGGAGGAGACTAGACGCCGAGCAGTTCTTC. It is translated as CASSEERRRLDAEQFF.

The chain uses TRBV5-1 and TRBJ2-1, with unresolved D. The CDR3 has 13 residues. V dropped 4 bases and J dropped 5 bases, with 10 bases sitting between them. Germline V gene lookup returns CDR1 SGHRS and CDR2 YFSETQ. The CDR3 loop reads CASSPKPDNEQFF. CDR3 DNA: TGCGCCAGCAGCCCTAAGCCCGACAATGAGCAGTTCTTC.

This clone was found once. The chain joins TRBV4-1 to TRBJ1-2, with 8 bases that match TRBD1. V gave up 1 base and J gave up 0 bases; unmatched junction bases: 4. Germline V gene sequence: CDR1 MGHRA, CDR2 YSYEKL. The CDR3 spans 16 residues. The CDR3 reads CASSQVSTGANYGYTF. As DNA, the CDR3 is TGCGCCAGCAGCCAAGTGTCGACAGGGGCTAACTATGGCTACACCTTC.